Below are 26 T cell receptor beta chains sequenced from a single sample in a study of blood T cell repertoires in COVID-19. Clones were read by immunoSEQ multiplex PCR, and TCRdb kept only the in-frame ones, dropping some. The sample contains almost 250,000 clones, roughly 90% of which appear only once. Sequences were obtained from PBMCs or T cells enriched from blood (not recorded which). These receptors came from a woman aged 25 to 39 who had recovered from COVID-19.

This chain joins TRBV29-1 and TRBJ1-1, with D perhaps matching TRBD1 (6 bases). The CDR3 is made up of 12 amino acids. CDR1 and CDR2 (germline): SQVTM, ANQGSEA. V was trimmed by 7 bases and J by 5 bases, leaving 14 bases between them. The DNA for the CDR3 is TGCAGCGCCAATGGGGGCAAAACTGAAGCTTTCTTT. This sequence encodes CSANGGKTEAFF.

The chain has TRBV5-6 and TRBJ2-7, with 7 bases identical to TRBD2. This CDR3 has 15 amino acids. Germline V gene data show CDR1 as SGHDT and CDR2 as YYEEEE. V lost 4 bases, J lost 0 bases, and 7 bases stayed unmatched. This CDR3 reads CASSGLAVSSYEQYF. CDR3 DNA: TGTGCCAGCAGCGGGCTAGCGGTGAGCTCCTACGAGCAGTACTTC.

This chain uses TRBV7-3 with TRBJ2-1; no clear D gene. The CDR3 loop spans 15 amino acids. Germline loops: CDR1 SGHTA, CDR2 FQGTGA. V shed 1 base and J shed 0 bases, with 7 bases lying between them. CDR3 loop: CASSLSSVSYNEQFF. The CDR3 DNA follows: TGTGCCAGCAGCTTAAGTTCCGTCTCCTACAATGAGCAGTTCTTC. The full variable domain, with the rest looked up from reference TRBV7-3 and TRBJ2-1, is GAGVSQTPSNKVTEKGKYVELRCDPISGHTALYWYRQSLGQGPEFLIYFQGTGAADDSGLPNDRFFAVRPEGSVSTLKIQRTERGDSAVYLCASSLSSVSYNEQFFGPGTRLTVL.

About this clone itself: At the DNA level, this CDR3 is encoded by other sequences in the same sample as well. The rearrangement uses TRBV19 and TRBJ1-2; D remains ambiguous. The CDR3 spans 12 residues. V was shortened by 3 bases and J by 3 bases, with 5 bases between the two germline ends. Germline V gene data show CDR1 as LNHDA and CDR2 as SQIVND (reference sequence). The CDR3 reads CASSIADYGYTF. In DNA, the CDR3 is TGTGCCAGTAGTATCGCAGACTATGGCTACACCTTC.

V and J are TRBV6-2 or TRBV6-3 and TRBJ1-2; the match to TRBD1 covers 7 bases. The length of the CDR3 is 14 residues. In germline, CDR1 is MNHEY, CDR2 SVGEGT. The junction had 7 bases not matched to a gene; V was cut back by 5 bases and J by 4 bases. The DNA for the CDR3 is TGTGCCAGCAGTCAGGGGGTACCGGGCTATGGCTACACCTTC. Translated: CASSQGVPGYGYTF.

The rearrangement uses TRBV18 and TRBJ2-5; 8 bases are shared with TRBD1. Trimming cost V 2 bases and J 6 bases; bases outside gene matches: 14. In germline, CDR1 is KGHSH, CDR2 LQKENI. The CDR3 has 17 residues. This chain's CDR3 is CASSPIGGQGMMKTQYF. As DNA, the CDR3 is TGTGCCAGCTCACCAATTGGAGGACAGGGTATGATGAAGACCCAGTACTTC.

This clone has a handful of counts. This rearrangement joins TRBV3-1 (or the pseudogene TRBV3-2) to TRBJ1-1; D call uncertain. V was trimmed by 1 base and J by 7 bases, leaving 10 bases between them. This CDR3 comprises 13 residues. Germline-derived CDR1 and CDR2 are LGHDT and YNNKEL (reference sequence). The CDR3 DNA sequence: TGTGCCAGCAGCCAAGCCGGCGGGATTGAAGCTTTCTTT. Protein product: CASSQAGGIEAFF.

The chain couples TRBV7-8 to TRBJ1-2; weak D call: TRBD1 (6 bases). Trimming cost V 5 bases and J 4 bases, with 35 bases left between them. Germline V gene data show CDR1 as SGHVS and CDR2 as FQNEAQ. This CDR3 has 21 residues. CDR3 loop: CASSLGQPGQILTMRGYGYTF. For the CDR3, the DNA is TGTGCCAGCAGCCTTGGACAACCGGGACAAATACTAACTATGAGGGGCTATGGCTACACCTTC. Filled out from reference TRBV7-8 and TRBJ1-2, the complete variable domain reads GAGVSQSPRYKVAKRGQDVALRCDPISGHVSLFWYQQALGQGPEFLTYFQNEAQLDKSGLPSDRFFAERPEGSVSTLKIQRTQQEDSAVYLCASSLGQPGQILTMRGYGYTFGSGTRLTVV.

This clone was seen more than once but under ten times. CDR3 region: CASSQVGTSRLFF. The CDR3 region has the DNA TGCGCCAGCAGCCAAGTGGGGACAAGTAGACTGTTTTTT. The chain recombines TRBV4-1 with TRBJ1-4; tentatively, D is TRBD1 (6 bases). V dropped 1 base and J dropped 13 bases, with 13 bases sitting between them. The CDR3 is 13 residues long. Germline CDR1 is MGHRA and CDR2 is YSYEKL.

The chain couples TRBV9 to TRBJ2-2; D not certain. The germline V and J ends were trimmed by 0 bases and 5 bases, with 11 bases remaining between them. Germline CDR1 SGDLS, CDR2 YYNGEE. There are 15 residues in the CDR3. CDR3: CASSVGSARTGELFF. In DNA form, the CDR3 reads TGTGCCAGCAGCGTAGGGAGCGCCCGAACCGGGGAGCTGTTTTTT.

This chain uses TRBV7-2 with TRBJ1-1, with D possibly TRBD1 on 5 matching bases. V was pared by 3 bases and J by 4 bases, with 15 bases between. CDR1 is SGHTA and CDR2 is FQGNSA in the germline V gene. The CDR3 spans 15 residues. The CDR3 nucleotides are TGTGCCAGCAGCTTTTCCCAGGGTGCGAGCACTGAAGCTTTCTTT. Protein sequence: CASSFSQGASTEAFF.

The V call is TRBV5-1, the J call TRBJ1-5; D is possibly TRBD1 (5 bases). V lost 0 bases and J lost 7, with 11 bases in between. This CDR3 contains 14 residues. Germline V gene lookup returns CDR1 SGHRS and CDR2 YFSETQ. CDR3 DNA sequence: TGCGCCAGCAGCTTGGAGGGGCGCCGGCAGCCCCAGCATTTT. It translates to CASSLEGRRQPQHF. The full variable domain, completed using reference TRBV5-1 and TRBJ1-5, is KAGVTQTPRYLIKTRGQQVTLSCSPISGHRSVSWYQQTPGQGLQFLFEYFSETQRNKGNFPGRFSGRQFSNSRSEMNVSTLELGDSALYLCASSLEGRRQPQHFGDGTRLSIL.

This clone was detected only once. Other DNA sequences of this sample code for an identical CDR3. The chain employs TRBV9 and TRBJ2-1, with D hard to call. Trimming stripped 0 bases from V and 3 bases from J, with 4 bases between. From germline, CDR1 is SGDLS and CDR2 YYNGEE. The CDR3 length is 13 residues. CDR3 nucleotides: TGTGCCAGCAGCGTAGCTAGCTACAATGAGCAGTTCTTC. Amino acid sequence: CASSVASYNEQFF.

The V and J genes are TRBV7-8 and TRBJ1-1; no definite D call. Looked up from germline, CDR1 is SGHVS and CDR2 is FQNEAQ. Trimming removed 5 bases at V and 0 bases at J, with 7 bases between. The CDR3 has 13 amino acids. CDR3 sequence (DNA): TGTGCCAGCAGCCCAGGCCTGAACACTGAAGCTTTCTTT. Protein sequence: CASSPGLNTEAFF.

The rearrangement links TRBV28 to TRBJ1-2; 12 bases map to TRBD1. The CDR3 has 19 residues. V shed 8 bases and J 4 bases; nucleotides not matched to a gene: 20. CDR1 and CDR2 from the germline V gene are MDHEN and SYDVKM. The CDR3 DNA sequence: TGTGCCAGCTTTCCCGCTGCACTTGGGACAGGGGGCAGCTTCTATGGCTACACCTTC. Residues: CASFPAALGTGGSFYGYTF.

This chain joins TRBV6-5 and TRBJ2-2, with D maybe TRBD1 (6 bases). The V gene's germline CDR1 is MNHEY and CDR2 SVGAGI. The CDR3 runs 15 residues. V lost 4 bases, J lost 4 bases, and 13 bases lay in between. The CDR3 DNA is TGTGCCAGCAGTTCGCTCAGGGGCGGCACCGGGGAGCTGTTTTTT. Translation gives CASSSLRGGTGELFF.

The V gene is TRBV4-1, the J gene TRBJ2-7; TRBD2 is a possible D gene (5 bases). Trimming cost V 1 base and J 6 bases, with 25 bases left between them. CDR1 is MGHRA, CDR2 YSYEKL, per germline. The CDR3 length is 18 residues. The CDR3 protein is CASSQVRRTRDFGVEQYF. Here the CDR3 DNA reads TGCGCCAGCAGCCAAGTAAGGCGGACCCGGGATTTTGGTGTCGAGCAGTACTTC.

This chain joins TRBV6-5 and TRBJ2-7; D might be TRBD2 (5 bases). CDR1 is MNHEY and CDR2 is SVGAGI in the germline V gene. The CDR3 consists of 13 residues. The V gene lost 1 base and the J gene lost 7 bases, with 11 bases spanning the gap. The CDR3 is CASSYYLWEEQYF. The CDR3 region has the DNA TGTGCCAGCAGTTACTACCTATGGGAGGAGCAGTACTTC.

The chain carries TRBV19 and TRBJ1-2; 9 nucleotides agree with TRBD1. CDR1 and CDR2 from the germline V gene are LNHDA and SQIVND (reference sequence). The junction had 8 bases not matched to a gene; V was cut back by 10 bases and J by 5 bases. The CDR3 consists of 13 residues. The CDR3 here is CATRQGGWYGYTF. As DNA, the CDR3 is TGTGCCACCCGACAGGGGGGTTGGTATGGCTACACCTTC.

This chain uses TRBV18 with TRBJ1-2; 10 bases are shared with TRBD1. V lost 2 bases to trimming and J lost 4 bases; unmatched junction nucleotides: 4. Germline CDR1 reads KGHSH; CDR2 reads LQKENI. The CDR3 runs 15 residues. CDR3: CASSPGQGEAYGYTF. The DNA of the CDR3 is TGTGCCAGCTCACCAGGACAGGGGGAGGCCTATGGCTACACCTTC.

The sample holds one count of this clone. The chain carries TRBV19 and TRBJ2-1; D gene ambiguous. The CDR3 consists of 12 residues. Germline loops: CDR1 LNHDA, CDR2 SQIVND (reference sequence). V was shortened by 7 bases and J by 7 bases, with 11 bases between the two germline ends. The CDR3 bases are TGTGCCAGTACCCCCGGAGCAAATGAGCAGTTCTTC. It specifies CASTPGANEQFF.

CDR3 protein: CSASQGYRNTEAFF. CDR3 in DNA: TGCAGTGCTAGTCAGGGGTACCGGAACACTGAAGCTTTCTTT. V and J are TRBV20-1 and TRBJ1-1, with D tentatively TRBD1 (6 bases). This CDR3 has 14 amino acids. Germline-derived CDR1 and CDR2 are DFQATT and SNEGSKA (reference sequence). With 3 bases removed from V and 1 base from J, the gap between germline ends came to 12 bases.

The V and J genes are TRBV29-1 and TRBJ1-5; 7 bases fit TRBD1. Per germline, CDR1 SQVTM and CDR2 ANQGSEA. V lost 6 bases, J lost 3 bases, and 5 bases stayed unmatched. This CDR3 spans 13 amino acids. The CDR3 DNA is TGCAGCGTCCAGGGGGAGGCCAATCAGCCCCAGCATTTT. This codes for CSVQGEANQPQHF.

V gene TRBV21-1 combines with J gene TRBJ1-5; the table's D call TRBD1 went unverified against the DNA. TRBV21-1 is noted as a pseudogene. This CDR3 has 16 residues. This chain's CDR3 is CASARVPKGSNQPQHF. CDR3 sequence (DNA): TGTGCCAGCGCAAGGGTTCCCAAGGGGAGCAATCAGCCCCAGCATTTT.

This clone is a singleton in its sample. The genes are TRBV19 and TRBJ2-7, with D perhaps TRBD1 (6 bases). The V gene lost 5 bases and the J gene lost 3 bases, with 11 bases spanning the gap. Germline V CDR1 and CDR2: LNHDA, SQIVND (reference sequence). There are 13 residues in the CDR3. In DNA form, the CDR3 reads TGTGCCAGTAGTGCTACAGGGTTCTACGAGCAGTACTTC. Protein sequence: CASSATGFYEQYF. The full variable domain, rest sourced from reference TRBV19 and TRBJ2-7, is DGGITQSPKYLFRKEGQNVTLSCEQNLNHDAMYWYRQDPGQGLRLIYYSQIVNDFQKGDIAEGYSVSREKKESFPLTVTSAQKNPTAFYLCASSATGFYEQYFGPGTRLTVT.

The chain carries TRBV30 and TRBJ2-7, with 7 bases fitting TRBD2. Germline lookup yields CDR1 GTSNPN and CDR2 SVGIG (reference sequence). Germline trimming cut 0 bases from V and 2 bases from J; bases unmatched to any gene: 7. The CDR3 sequence is 15 residues long. Here the CDR3 DNA reads TGTGCCTGGAGTGTTGGCCCTAGCGGCACCTACGAGCAGTACTTC. Amino acids: CAWSVGPSGTYEQYF.